Below, 28 T cell receptor beta chains from the same sample are listed, as sequenced in a study of T cell responses to AZD1222 COVID-19 vaccine. The repertoire was sequenced with immunoSEQ multiplex PCR; TCRdb's copy has only in-frame clones and lacks some. This sample has fewer than 150,000 clones; 90% occur once, and the top ten carry approximately 1.8%. The sample in question was peripheral blood, obtained 28 days after the second AZD1222 dose. The source of these receptors is an adult who received the AZD1222 COVID-19 vaccine.

The chain is built from TRBV19 and TRBJ2-7, with a possible D match to TRBD2 (5 bases). The CDR3 has 15 residues. In germline, CDR1 is LNHDA, CDR2 SQIVND (reference sequence). Trimming pared 5 bases from V and 0 bases from J, leaving 14 bases between. Written as DNA, the CDR3 is TGTGCCAGTAGTGGTCGCACGGAGGTCTCCTACGAGCAGTACTTC. Residues: CASSGRTEVSYEQYF.

The V and J genes are TRBV10-2 and TRBJ2-7; D unresolved. The CDR3 is 13 residues long. CDR1 is WSHSY and CDR2 is SAAADI in the germline V gene. V shed 6 bases and J shed 7 bases, with 16 bases lying between them. The CDR3 protein is CASSQPSIGEQYF. The CDR3 coding sequence is TGCGCCAGCAGCCAACCATCGATAGGGGAGCAGTACTTC.

The CDR3: CASSGSSEAKNIQYF. The CDR3 coding sequence is TGTGCCAGCAGTGGGAGCAGTGAAGCCAAAAACATTCAGTACTTC. This chain joins TRBV6-1 and TRBJ2-4; D gene unclear. This CDR3 comprises 15 residues. V lost 4 bases to trimming and J lost 0 bases, with 10 bases between them. CDR1 is MNHNS, CDR2 SASEGT, per germline.

The chain uses TRBV6-1 and TRBJ2-7; D perhaps matches TRBD2 (6 bases). The CDR3 has 14 residues. Germline values: CDR1 MNHNS, CDR2 SASEGT. V was clipped by 5 bases and J by 2 bases, with 13 bases between them. This CDR3 reads CASSYLGSAYEQYF. The DNA for the CDR3 is TGTGCCAGCAGTTATCTCGGGAGCGCCTACGAGCAGTACTTC.

The J gene is TRBJ2-1, the V gene TRBV6-4; D is perhaps TRBD1 (7 bases). Trimming took 3 bases from V and 8 from J, leaving 11 bases between them. Per germline, CDR1 MRHNA and CDR2 SNTAGT. The CDR3 runs 13 residues. The CDR3 loop reads CASSEGRGDEQFF. As DNA, the CDR3 is TGTGCCAGCAGTGAGGGCAGGGGGGATGAGCAGTTCTTC.

This clone was picked up a small number of times. The rearrangement joins TRBV2 to TRBJ2-2, with TRBD1 matching 8 bases. V lost 7 bases, J lost 10 bases, and 8 bases stayed unmatched. There are 13 residues in the CDR3. Looked up from germline, CDR1 is SNHLY and CDR2 is FYNNEI. The CDR3 here is CASTTGGLLELFF. DNA for the CDR3: TGTGCCAGCACCACAGGGGGGCTCTTGGAGCTGTTTTTT.

This chain joins TRBV28 and TRBJ1-6, with D hard to call. Germline CDR1 and CDR2: MDHEN and SYDVKM. CDR3 length equals 14 residues. V was clipped by 4 bases and J by 9 bases, with 13 bases between them. CDR3 sequence (DNA): TGTGCCAGCAGTTCCCGCTCAGTGGCTTCACCCCTCCACTTT. Its translation: CASSSRSVASPLHF.

This clone was recorded once. J is TRBJ1-1 and V is TRBV7-2, with D possibly being TRBD1 (6 bases). The germline V and J ends were trimmed by 0 bases and 4 bases, with 9 bases remaining between them. Germline-derived CDR1 and CDR2 are SGHTA and FQGNSA. This CDR3 region has 14 residues. The CDR3 coding sequence is TGTGCCAGCAGCTTAGCCGCACAGGGCACTGAAGCTTTCTTT. Translated, it gives CASSLAAQGTEAFF.

The chain links TRBV5-5 to TRBJ1-5; D is uncertain. The germline CDR1 and CDR2 sequences are SGHKS and YYEKEE (reference sequence). The V and J ends lost 1 base and 2 bases respectively, with 10 bases between them. The CDR3 loop spans 15 amino acids. Here the CDR3 reads CASSLYVQGNQPQHF. The CDR3 coding sequence is TGTGCCAGCAGCTTGTATGTTCAGGGCAATCAGCCCCAGCATTTT.

The rearrangement links TRBV24-1 to TRBJ2-3; D unclear. Trimming removed 2 bases from V and 11 bases from J, with 7 bases in between. This CDR3 comprises 11 residues. Germline V lookup: CDR1 KGHDR, CDR2 SFDVKD. CDR3: CATSDSIRQYF. CDR3 bases: TGTGCCACCAGTGATTCCATAAGGCAGTATTTT.

This chain links TRBV19 with TRBJ2-7; a weak D match, TRBD1 (7 bases). The CDR3 is 13 amino acids. Per the germline V gene, CDR1 is LNHDA and CDR2 is SQIVND (reference sequence). V lost 5 bases, J lost 4 bases, and 12 bases lay in between. CDR3 residues: CASSQGGAYEQYF. The CDR3, as DNA: TGTGCCAGTAGTCAGGGGGGAGCTTACGAGCAGTACTTC.

The chain joins TRBV7-8 to TRBJ1-1; 10 bases line up with TRBD1. V shed 5 bases, J shed 7 bases, and the junction held 13 bases outside the gene matches. The CDR3 has 16 residues. CDR1 and CDR2 from the germline V gene are SGHVS and FQNEAQ. The CDR3 nucleotides read TGTGCCAGCAGCGGGTGGGACAGGGGTAAAGAGGGTGAAGCTTTCTTT. Amino acid sequence: CASSGWDRGKEGEAFF.

The chain combines TRBV28 with TRBJ1-1; a possible D gene is TRBD1 (5 bases). The CDR3 sequence is 14 residues long. Germline CDR1 reads MDHEN; CDR2 reads SYDVKM. V dropped 3 bases and J dropped 1 base, with 9 bases sitting between them. CDR3 sequence: CASSFGAGNTEAFF. The CDR3 bases are TGTGCCAGCAGTTTCGGGGCAGGGAACACTGAAGCTTTCTTT.

The chain is built from TRBV9 and TRBJ2-3; D possibly corresponds to TRBD2 (6 bases). Trimming shortened V by 3 bases and J by 6 bases, and 20 bases separated the two germline ends. The V gene's germline CDR1 is SGDLS and CDR2 YYNGEE. The CDR3 extends over 16 amino acids. The CDR3: CASSAGTQVVSDTQYF. The CDR3 coding sequence is TGTGCCAGCAGCGCCGGGACTCAAGTAGTTTCCGATACGCAGTATTTT.

This sequence joins TRBV19 and TRBJ1-3; D unclear. The CDR3 is made up of 14 amino acids. V was pared by 6 bases and J by 0 bases, with 9 bases between. The germline V gene has CDR1 LNHDA and CDR2 SQIVND (reference sequence). CDR3 DNA sequence: TGTGCCAGTAGCCCCGCCCGCTCTGGAAACACCATATATTTT. Its translation is CASSPARSGNTIYF.

The chain carries TRBV19 and TRBJ2-6; possible D gene TRBD1, 5 bases. The CDR3 sequence is 16 residues long. In germline, CDR1 is LNHDA, CDR2 SQIVND (reference sequence). V was shortened by 6 bases and J by 0 bases, with 12 bases between the two germline ends. CDR3 nucleotide sequence: TGTGCCAGTAGCGACAGACAGCCCTCTGGGGCCAACGTCCTGACTTTC. Protein sequence: CASSDRQPSGANVLTF.

The V gene is TRBV19, the J gene TRBJ1-1, with 8 positions matching TRBD1. The CDR3 runs to 13 residues. Germline CDR1 reads LNHDA; CDR2 reads SQIVND (reference sequence). V was clipped by 6 bases and J by 1 base; unmatched bases: 1. In DNA, the CDR3 is TGTGCCAGTAGCAGGGGGCGGAACACTGAAGCTTTCTTT. Amino acid sequence: CASSRGRNTEAFF.

The V and J genes are TRBV19 and TRBJ1-5; tentative D call: TRBD1 (6 bases). Germline values: CDR1 LNHDA, CDR2 SQIVND (reference sequence). V lost 7 bases, J lost 8 bases, and 21 bases lay in between. The CDR3 loop spans 15 amino acids. The CDR3 region has the DNA TGTGCCAGTACCAATAGAAGGCGGGGGGCTGAGCCCCAGCATTTT. Encoded protein: CASTNRRRGAEPQHF. Full variable domain (remainder filled in from reference TRBV19 and TRBJ1-5): DGGITQSPKYLFRKEGQNVTLSCEQNLNHDAMYWYRQDPGQGLRLIYYSQIVNDFQKGDIAEGYSVSREKKESFPLTVTSAQKNPTAFYLCASTNRRRGAEPQHFGDGTRLSIL.

The V gene is TRBV28, the J gene TRBJ1-1; unclear D gene. This CDR3 is 13 amino acids long. Germline CDR1 and CDR2: MDHEN and SYDVKM. V was shortened by 5 bases and J by 3 bases, with 10 bases between the two germline ends. Written as DNA, the CDR3 is TGTGCCAGCAGTCCACCTCAGTACACTGAAGCTTTCTTT. Its translation is CASSPPQYTEAFF. The full variable domain, rest sourced from reference TRBV28 and TRBJ1-1, is DVKVTQSSRYLVKRTGEKVFLECVQDMDHENMFWYRQDPGLGLRLIYFSYDVKMKEKGDIPEGYSVSREKKERFSLILESASTNQTSMYLCASSPPQYTEAFFGQGTRLTVV.

The V call is TRBV28, the J call TRBJ2-5, with a weak D call TRBD1 (7 bases). The germline gives CDR1 MDHEN, CDR2 SYDVKM. Trimming pared 5 bases from V and 5 bases from J, leaving 15 bases between. The CDR3 is 14 amino acids. For the CDR3, the DNA is TGTGCCAGCAGTCTCTCAGGGGGGCAGGAGACCCAGTACTTC. It codes for CASSLSGGQETQYF.

This clone was seen a few times. The V and J genes are TRBV7-2 and TRBJ1-4; TRBD1 is a possible D gene (5 bases). Germline V gene data show CDR1 as SGHTA and CDR2 as FQGNSA. Trimming took 4 bases from V and 4 from J, leaving 13 bases between them. There are 15 residues in the CDR3. The CDR3 is CASSSVRGSNEKLFF. The CDR3 nucleotides are TGTGCCAGCAGCTCCGTACGGGGGAGTAATGAAAAACTGTTTTTT.

The rearrangement uses TRBV5-1 and TRBJ1-3, with 10 bases aligning to TRBD1. Per germline, CDR1 SGHRS and CDR2 YFSETQ. This CDR3 is built from 16 residues. The junction had 7 bases not matched to a gene; V was cut back by 3 bases and J by 4 bases. The CDR3: CASSSGTGVTGNTIYF. As DNA, the CDR3 is TGCGCCAGCAGCTCCGGGACAGGGGTGACGGGAAACACCATATATTTT.

V is TRBV9 and J is TRBJ2-2, with TRBD1 matching over 8 bases. This CDR3 has 16 amino acids. The V segment lost 1 base and the J segment 5 bases; nucleotides outside the gene matches: 7. The germline gives CDR1 SGDLS, CDR2 YYNGEE. The CDR3 sequence: CASSVSRTGTTGELFF. DNA for the CDR3: TGTGCCAGCAGCGTATCCAGGACAGGGACAACCGGGGAGCTGTTTTTT.

CDR3 nucleotide sequence: TGTGCCAGCAGCCAAGGGGACCGCAATCAGCCCCAGCATTTT. Residues: CASSQGDRNQPQHF. The chain links TRBV6-2 or TRBV6-3 to TRBJ1-5, with D possibly being TRBD1 (5 bases). Germline CDR1 is MNHEY and CDR2 is SVGEGT. V was shortened by 6 bases and J by 2 bases, with 11 bases between the two germline ends. This CDR3 is built from 14 residues.

V is TRBV5-1 and J is TRBJ2-3, with D perhaps matching TRBD1 (6 bases). The CDR3 is 15 amino acids. Germline V gene data show CDR1 as SGHRS and CDR2 as YFSETQ. Between the trimmed V and J ends, which lost 1 base and 4 bases, there was a span of 13 bases. In DNA, the CDR3 is TGCGCCAGCAGCTTGTCTGGCCCAGGGGCAGATACGCAGTATTTT. This gives the protein CASSLSGPGADTQYF.

V and J are TRBV6-5 and TRBJ2-3; the D call may be TRBD1 or TRBD2 (5 bases each). This CDR3 contains 14 residues. The germline gives CDR1 MNHEY, CDR2 SVGAGI. Trimming shortened V by 6 bases and J by 0 bases, and 10 bases separated the two germline ends. This CDR3 reads CASSGTISTDTQYF. CDR3 bases: TGTGCCAGCAGCGGGACCATAAGCACAGATACGCAGTATTTT.

The CDR3 nucleotides are TGTGCCAGTTCCAAAAACGGCAATGAGCAGTTCTTC. This codes for CASSKNGNEQFF. The V gene is TRBV12-3 or TRBV12-4, the J gene TRBJ2-1; D is unclear. Trimming removed 9 bases at V and 6 bases at J, with 12 bases between. This CDR3 region has 12 residues.

This chain uses TRBV5-4 with TRBJ1-3; TRBD1 aligns across 9 bases. From germline, CDR1 is SGHNT and CDR2 YYREEE (reference sequence). The CDR3 runs to 14 residues. Trimming cost V 4 bases and J 5 bases; bases outside gene matches: 4. CDR3 protein: CASSPGQGRNTIYF. The CDR3 DNA reads TGTGCCAGCAGCCCCGGACAGGGGAGAAACACCATATATTTT.